The rows below give T cell receptor beta chains drawn from one sample of a study of blood T cell repertoires in COVID-19. Here immunoSEQ multiplex PCR was the method, and the copy in TCRdb shows in-frame clones only, minus some. This sample has a few hundred thousand clones, with around nine tenths found just once. Source material: PBMCs or T cells enriched from blood (not recorded which). The origin of the receptors is a woman aged 18-29 years who had been exposed to COVID-19. CDR3s include the opening cysteine and the closing phenylalanine or tryptophan. A D gene is named only where the DNA matches it firmly. The size field is filled for only some rows; it gives once, few, many or a size class.

abundance	v_gene	d_gene	j_gene	CDR3aa	CDR3nt
.	TRBV28	TRBD2	TRBJ2-7	CASSPGLAGLSYEQYF	TGTGCCAGCAGCCCCGGGCTAGCGGGGCTGTCCTACGAGCAGTACTTC
.	TRBV4-3	TRBD1	TRBJ1-4	CASSQDLSGTGANEKLFF	TGCGCCAGCAGCCAAGACTTGAGTGGAACAGGGGCTAATGAAAAACTGTTTTTT
once	TRBV27	.	TRBJ2-7	CASSLGQTYEQYF	TGTGCCAGCAGTTTAGGACAGACCTACGAGCAGTACTTC
.	TRBV27	.	TRBJ2-2	CASSLVLGGTGELFF	TGTGCCAGCAGTTTAGTCCTGGGGGGCACCGGGGAGCTGTTTTTT
.	TRBV28	.	TRBJ1-6	CASSSGTPNAYNSPLHF	TGTGCCAGCAGTTCCGGGACACCTAACGCCTATAATTCACCCCTCCACTTT
once	TRBV28	TRBD1	TRBJ1-5	CASSFEQGAFITGNQPQHF	TGTGCCAGCAGTTTTGAACAGGGGGCTTTTATTACTGGCAATCAGCCCCAGCATTTT
.	TRBV27	TRBD1	TRBJ1-2	CASRPGRDRGNGYTF	TGTGCCAGCAGGCCCGGTAGGGACAGGGGGAATGGCTACACCTTC
.	TRBV19	.	TRBJ1-2	CASSIRQEMPYGYTF	TGTGCCAGTAGTATACGACAGGAGATGCCCTATGGCTACACCTTC
.	TRBV4-3	TRBD2	TRBJ2-5	CASSRDERGEGETQYF	TGCGCCAGCAGTCGTGACGAGCGGGGGGAGGGGGAGACCCAGTACTTC
.	TRBV28	.	TRBJ2-7	CASSAGSSYEQYF	TGTGCCAGCAGTGCAGGGTCATCCTACGAGCAGTACTTC
.	TRBV18	TRBD1	TRBJ1-1	CASSKTGGGGTEAFF	TGTGCCAGCTCAAAAACAGGGGGCGGGGGCACTGAAGCTTTCTTT
.	TRBV6-5	.	TRBJ2-7	CASRRSAETGEQYF	TGTGCCAGCAGGAGGAGTGCGGAGACGGGTGAGCAGTACTTC
.	TRBV15	TRBD2	TRBJ2-5	CATSRDPSSGGRETQYF	TGTGCCACCAGCAGAGATCCCTCTAGCGGGGGAAGGGAGACCCAGTACTTC
.	TRBV5-1	TRBD1	TRBJ2-5	CASSAGQGQETQYF	TGCGCCAGCAGCGCGGGACAGGGTCAAGAGACCCAGTACTTC
.	TRBV6-5	TRBD1	TRBJ2-3	CASSRDSTSTDTQYF	TGTGCCAGCAGCCGGGACAGCACTAGCACAGATACGCAGTATTTT
.	TRBV7-2	.	TRBJ1-3	CASSASSVGGSGNTIYF	TGTGCCAGCAGCGCCTCTTCGGTGGGAGGCTCTGGAAACACCATATATTTT
.	TRBV18	.	TRBJ1-4	CASSPSLQAREKLFF	TGTGCCAGCTCACCAAGCCTACAAGCCAGGGAAAAACTGTTTTTT
few	TRBV5-1	TRBD1	TRBJ1-2	CASSLGGTGDGYTF	TGCGCCAGCAGCTTGGGTGGGACAGGCGATGGCTACACCTTC
.	TRBV28	.	TRBJ2-7	CASRQGFYEQYF	TGTGCCAGCAGGCAGGGGTTCTACGAGCAGTACTTC
.	TRBV6-4	.	TRBJ1-1	CASRQEGNTEAFF	TGTGCCAGCAGGCAGGAGGGGAACACTGAAGCTTTCTTT
.	TRBV7-8	.	TRBJ1-2	CASSTGQLYGYTF	TGTGCCAGCAGCACAGGACAGCTCTATGGCTACACCTTC
.	TRBV9	.	TRBJ2-2	CASSVAGLAGELFF	TGTGCCAGCAGCGTAGCTGGTCTAGCCGGGGAGCTGTTTTTT
.	TRBV9	TRBD2	TRBJ2-1	CASSGVAGGHNEQFF	TGTGCCAGCAGCGGGGTAGCGGGGGGGCACAATGAGCAGTTCTTC
.	TRBV6-5	.	TRBJ1-3	CASSYGGQGNTIYF	TGTGCCAGCAGTTACGGGGGCCAGGGAAACACCATATATTTT
.	TRBV4-3	.	TRBJ1-6	CASSQDLRRGLDNSPLHF	TGCGCCAGCAGCCAAGACCTGCGTCGGGGTCTCGATAATTCACCCCTCCACTTT
.	TRBV28	.	TRBJ1-2	CASSLPTAYLQGYTF	TGTGCCAGCAGTTTACCTACCGCCTATCTACAGGGCTACACCTTC
.	TRBV19	TRBD2	TRBJ2-1	CASSFLWTSGSYEQFF	TGTGCCAGTAGCTTCCTTTGGACTAGCGGGAGTTATGAGCAGTTCTTC
.	TRBV6-5	TRBD1	TRBJ2-3	CASSRGQGTDTQYF	TGTGCCAGCAGCAGGGGACAGGGTACAGATACGCAGTATTTT
.	TRBV19	TRBD2	TRBJ2-7	CASLTRSAGLRSYEQYF	TGTGCCAGTTTAACCCGGTCTGCGGGACTACGGTCCTACGAGCAGTACTTC
few	TRBV7-9	TRBD1	TRBJ2-7	CASSSDREAYEQYF	TGTGCCAGCAGCTCGGACAGGGAAGCCTACGAGCAGTACTTC
.	TRBV19	TRBD1	TRBJ1-2	CASSYGQTGNYGYTF	TGTGCCAGTAGTTATGGGCAGACAGGGAACTATGGCTACACCTTC
.	TRBV4-3	.	TRBJ1-4	CASSQEGGVWEKLFF	TGCGCCAGCAGCCAGGAAGGGGGGGTATGGGAAAAACTGTTTTTT
.	TRBV9	.	TRBJ1-6	CASSVEGWNSPLHF	TGTGCCAGCAGCGTAGAGGGGTGGAATTCACCCCTCCACTTT
.	TRBV27	.	TRBJ2-7	CASSLLGLGYEQYF	TGTGCCAGCAGTCTCTTGGGACTGGGCTACGAGCAGTACTTC
.	TRBV5-1	TRBD1	TRBJ2-7	CASSASGTGLYEQYF	TGCGCCAGCAGCGCCTCCGGGACAGGGCTGTACGAGCAGTACTTC